This entry is about one T cell receptor (beta chain). The antigen remains undetermined. Each PCR replicate from the sorted subsets contained 150 to 250 ng DNA, which is about 30,000 T cell genomes. Source study methods: ImmunoSEQ supplied junction-only sequences lacking quality scores, so filtering was different. TCRdb keeps only in-frame clones here, not all; method: immunoSEQ multiplex PCR. V and J calls and clone size follow that table, whereas D and trimming were derived from the DNA. The sample carries millions of clones, 93% recorded once. This specimen belongs to a study of shared clonotypes between healthy human individuals. General study results and limits: All-four-donor shared clonotypes had higher generation probabilities than non-shared clonotypes did. Some naive CD4 clonotypes, 5% to 5.5%, turned up in common across several donors.

It was CD45RO-negative cells, positively selected for CCR7, that made up naive CD8 cells, with terminally differentiated effector memory CD45RA+ cells excluded. The origin of this receptor is a man aged 18 to 30 in good health. Some clones in this sample may be carry-over from other donors' samples. The source material was naive CD8+ T cells from PBMCs.

CDR3 protein: CASTQPGSYEQYF. The CDR3 DNA follows: TGTGCCAGCACCCAACCAGGCTCCTACGAGCAGTACTTC. V and J are TRBV25-1 and TRBJ2-7; D gene ambiguous. The CDR3 loop spans 13 amino acids. CDR1 MGHDK and CDR2 SYGVNS come from the germline V gene. V gave up 7 bases and J gave up 0 bases, with 10 bases separating them.